This TCR beta chain was found in a study of response to subunit inactivated influenza vaccine (dated by TCRdb to 2016 to 2018). For context, the study as a whole: The study used deep quantitative T cell receptor repertoire profiling to track responses to a trivalent subunit inactivated influenza vaccine. What the study reported, not specific to this receptor: The authors proposed that each seasonal influenza vaccination may bring in only a limited number of new T cells.

Libraries were built with RT-PCR. The instrument given in TCRdb is Illumina HiSeq 2500. TCRdb reprocessed the public reads (quality trimming at Q25 with fastp, clone calling with MiXCR) and kept in-frame beta chains. Each CDR3 protein gets just one entry, which takes the most common genes and DNA from the rows behind it. The sample records hundreds of thousands of distinct CDR3 sequences, less than 8% of which are singletons. 10% to 15% of the sample rests with the top ten. As concerns this clonotype: No cognate antigen has been identified for it. No per-base quality is available; no much larger clone lies one base away.

CDR1 and CDR2 are drawn from the germline V gene: SNHLY, FYNNEI. V is pared back by 4 bases and J by 5 bases, with 16 bases lying between the germline termini. The CDR3 contains 15 residues, cysteine and phenylalanine counted. Only the CDR3 region is kept as DNA, spanning 45 bases read in frame from base 1. Here the chain combines TRBV2 and TRBJ2-3; the D element might be TRBD1 or TRBD2, as each aligns at 7 bases. This sequence originates from a man aged 50-75 years who received an inactivated influenza vaccine. Donor details come from another sample of the same person, matched by shared clones. The material was PBMCs from blood, obtained less than 30 months after vaccination. The DNA sequence reads TGTGCCAGCAGTGTCATGGGGAGGGGGCTAGATACGCAGTATTTT. The resulting protein is CASSVMGRGLDTQYF. Full variable domain (CDR3 extended with the reference TRBV2 and TRBJ2-3 proteins): EPEVTQTPSHQVTQMGQEVILRCVPISNHLYFYWYRQILGQKVEFLVSFYNNEISEKSEIFDDQFSVERPDGSNFTLKIRSTKLEDSAMYFCASSVMGRGLDTQYFGPGTRLTVL.